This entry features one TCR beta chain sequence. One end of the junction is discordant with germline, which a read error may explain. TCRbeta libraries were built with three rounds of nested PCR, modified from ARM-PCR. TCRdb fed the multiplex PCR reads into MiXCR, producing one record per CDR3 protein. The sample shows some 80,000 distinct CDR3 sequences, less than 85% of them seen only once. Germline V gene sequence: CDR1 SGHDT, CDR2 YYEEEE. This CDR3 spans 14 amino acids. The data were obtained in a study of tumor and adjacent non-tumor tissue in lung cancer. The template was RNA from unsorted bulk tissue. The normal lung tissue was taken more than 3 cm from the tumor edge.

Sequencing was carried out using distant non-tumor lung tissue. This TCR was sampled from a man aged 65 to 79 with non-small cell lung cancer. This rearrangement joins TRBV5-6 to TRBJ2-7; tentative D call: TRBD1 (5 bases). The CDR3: CPSSLGVDYYEQYF. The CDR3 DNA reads TGTCCCAGCAGCCTAGGGGTGGATTATTACGAGCAGTACTTC. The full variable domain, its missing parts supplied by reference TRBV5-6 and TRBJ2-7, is DAGVTQSPTHLIKTRGQQVTLRCSPKSGHDTVSWYQQALGQGPQFIFQYYEEEERQRGNFPDRFSGHQFPNYSSELNVNALLLGDSALYLCPSSLGVDYYEQYFGPGTRLTVT.